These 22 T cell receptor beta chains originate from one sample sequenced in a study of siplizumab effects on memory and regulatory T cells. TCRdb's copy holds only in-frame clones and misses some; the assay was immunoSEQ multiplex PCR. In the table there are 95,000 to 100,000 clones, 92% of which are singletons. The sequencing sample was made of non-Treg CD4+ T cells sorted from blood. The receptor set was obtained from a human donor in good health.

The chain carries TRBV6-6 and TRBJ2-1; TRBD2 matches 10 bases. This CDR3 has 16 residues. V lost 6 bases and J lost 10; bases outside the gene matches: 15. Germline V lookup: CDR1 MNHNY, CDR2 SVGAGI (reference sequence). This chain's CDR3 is CASRTPGLAGVEEQFF. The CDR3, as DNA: TGTGCCAGCAGGACACCGGGTCTAGCGGGAGTGGAGGAGCAGTTCTTC.

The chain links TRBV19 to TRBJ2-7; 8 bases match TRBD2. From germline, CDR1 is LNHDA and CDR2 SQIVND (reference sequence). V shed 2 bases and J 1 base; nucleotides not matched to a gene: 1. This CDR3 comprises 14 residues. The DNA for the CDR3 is TGTGCCAGTAGTATACGGGAGGGGTCCTACGAGCAGTACTTC. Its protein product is CASSIREGSYEQYF.

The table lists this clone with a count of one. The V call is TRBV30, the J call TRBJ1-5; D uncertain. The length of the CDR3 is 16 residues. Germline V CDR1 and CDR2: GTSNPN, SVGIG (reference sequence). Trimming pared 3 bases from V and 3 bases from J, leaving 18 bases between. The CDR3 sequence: CAWRSRNGAYNQPQHF. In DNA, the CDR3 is TGTGCCTGGAGATCCCGGAATGGAGCCTACAATCAGCCCCAGCATTTT.

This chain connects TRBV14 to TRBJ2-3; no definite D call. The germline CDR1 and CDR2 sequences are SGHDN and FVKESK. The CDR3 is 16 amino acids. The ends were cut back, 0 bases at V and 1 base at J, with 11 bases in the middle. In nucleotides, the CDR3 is TGTGCCAGCAGCCAAGAAATAGTGGCACGCACAGATACGCAGTATTTT. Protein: CASSQEIVARTDTQYF.

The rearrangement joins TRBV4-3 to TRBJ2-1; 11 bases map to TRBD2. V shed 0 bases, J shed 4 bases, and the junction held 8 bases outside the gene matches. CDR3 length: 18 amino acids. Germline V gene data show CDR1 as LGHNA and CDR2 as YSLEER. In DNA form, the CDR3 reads TGCGCCAGCAGCCAAGAAACCCCGACTAGCGGGACGTACAATGAGCAGTTCTTC. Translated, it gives CASSQETPTSGTYNEQFF.

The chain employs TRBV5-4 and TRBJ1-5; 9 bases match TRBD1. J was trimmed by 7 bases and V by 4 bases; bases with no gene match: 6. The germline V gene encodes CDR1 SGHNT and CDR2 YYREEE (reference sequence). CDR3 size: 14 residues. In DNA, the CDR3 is TGTGCCAGCAGCGCCGGGACAGGGACGCAGCCCCAGCATTTT. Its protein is CASSAGTGTQPQHF. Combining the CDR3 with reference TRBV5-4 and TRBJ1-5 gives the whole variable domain ETGVTQSPTHLIKTRGQQVTLRCSSQSGHNTVSWYQQALGQGPQFIFQYYREEENGRGNFPPRFSGLQFPNYSSELNVNALELDDSALYLCASSAGTGTQPQHFGDGTRLSIL.

CDR3 coding DNA: TGTGCCAGCAGCTCCGAGGCCCATAGAGACAATGAGCAGTTCTTC. Protein product: CASSSEAHRDNEQFF. The chain joins TRBV5-5 to TRBJ2-1; D is uncertain. Trimming pared 3 bases from V and 5 bases from J, leaving 15 bases between. This CDR3 has 15 amino acids. Germline V lookup: CDR1 SGHKS, CDR2 YYEKEE (reference sequence).

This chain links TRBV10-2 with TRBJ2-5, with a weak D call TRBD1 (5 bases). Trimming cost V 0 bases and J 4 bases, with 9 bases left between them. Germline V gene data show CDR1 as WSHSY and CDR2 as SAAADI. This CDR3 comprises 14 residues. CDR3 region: CASSESRVGETQYF. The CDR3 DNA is TGCGCCAGCAGTGAGTCCAGGGTTGGAGAGACCCAGTACTTC.

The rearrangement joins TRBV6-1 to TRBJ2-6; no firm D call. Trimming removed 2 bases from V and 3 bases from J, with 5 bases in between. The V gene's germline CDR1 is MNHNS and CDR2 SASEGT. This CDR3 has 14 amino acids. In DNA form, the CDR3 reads TGTGCCAGCAGTGAACAGTTTGGGGCCAACGTCCTGACTTTC. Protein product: CASSEQFGANVLTF.

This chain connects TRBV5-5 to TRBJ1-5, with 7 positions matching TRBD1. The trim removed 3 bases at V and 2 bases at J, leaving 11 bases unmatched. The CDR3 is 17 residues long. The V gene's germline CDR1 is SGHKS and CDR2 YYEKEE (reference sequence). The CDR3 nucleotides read TGTGCCAGCAGCTCAAGCAGACAGGGTAAGTGCAATCAGCCCCAGCATTTT. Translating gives CASSSSRQGKCNQPQHF.

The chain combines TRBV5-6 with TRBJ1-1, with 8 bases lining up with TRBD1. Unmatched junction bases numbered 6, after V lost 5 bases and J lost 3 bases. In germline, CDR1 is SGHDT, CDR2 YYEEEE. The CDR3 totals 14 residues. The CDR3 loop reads CASRPGQGDTEAFF. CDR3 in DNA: TGTGCCAGCAGACCCGGACAGGGCGACACTGAAGCTTTCTTT.

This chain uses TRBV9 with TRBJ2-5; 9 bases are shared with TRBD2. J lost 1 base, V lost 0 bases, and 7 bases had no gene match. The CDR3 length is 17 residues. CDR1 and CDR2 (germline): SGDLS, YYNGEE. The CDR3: CASSVGVLAGIQETQYF. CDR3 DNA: TGTGCCAGCAGCGTAGGTGTTCTAGCGGGGATCCAAGAGACCCAGTACTTC.

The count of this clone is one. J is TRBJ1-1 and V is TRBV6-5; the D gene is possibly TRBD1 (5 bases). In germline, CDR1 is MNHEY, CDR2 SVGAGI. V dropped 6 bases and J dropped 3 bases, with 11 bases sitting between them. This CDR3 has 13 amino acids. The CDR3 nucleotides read TGTGCCAGCAGGGACTGGGGGGACACTGAAGCTTTCTTT. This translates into CASRDWGDTEAFF.

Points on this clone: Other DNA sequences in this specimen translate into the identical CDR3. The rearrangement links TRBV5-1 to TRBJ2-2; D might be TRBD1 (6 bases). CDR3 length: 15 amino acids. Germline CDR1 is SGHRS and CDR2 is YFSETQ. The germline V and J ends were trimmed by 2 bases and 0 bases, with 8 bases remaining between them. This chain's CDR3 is CASSLGGSNTGELFF. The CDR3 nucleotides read TGCGCCAGCAGCTTAGGGGGATCGAACACCGGGGAGCTGTTTTTT.

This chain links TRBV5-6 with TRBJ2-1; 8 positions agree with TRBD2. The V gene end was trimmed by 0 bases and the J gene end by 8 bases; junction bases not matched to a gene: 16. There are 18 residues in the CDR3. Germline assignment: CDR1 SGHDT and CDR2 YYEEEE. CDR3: CASSLGLWGSGVFDEQFF. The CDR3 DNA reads TGTGCCAGCAGCTTGGGACTCTGGGGTAGCGGGGTCTTCGATGAGCAGTTCTTC.

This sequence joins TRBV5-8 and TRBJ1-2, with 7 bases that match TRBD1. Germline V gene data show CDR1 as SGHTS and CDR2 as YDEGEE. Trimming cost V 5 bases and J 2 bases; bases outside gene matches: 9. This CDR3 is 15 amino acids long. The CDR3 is CASSRQGLSNYGYTF. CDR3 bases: TGTGCCAGCAGTCGACAGGGCCTCTCCAACTATGGCTACACCTTC.

CDR3 sequence (DNA): TGCGCCAGCAGCCAAGAAAGGGTCTCTGGAAACACCATATATTTT. Its protein product is CASSQERVSGNTIYF. This chain connects TRBV4-1 to TRBJ1-3; D remains unclear. CDR3 length: 15 amino acids. Germline V gene sequence: CDR1 MGHRA, CDR2 YSYEKL. The V gene lost 0 bases and the J gene lost 0 bases, with 6 bases spanning the gap.

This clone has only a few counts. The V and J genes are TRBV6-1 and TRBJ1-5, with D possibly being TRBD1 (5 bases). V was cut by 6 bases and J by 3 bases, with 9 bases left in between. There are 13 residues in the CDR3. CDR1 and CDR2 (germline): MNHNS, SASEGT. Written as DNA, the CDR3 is TGTGCCAGCAGAGGGGCGCCCAATCAGCCCCAGCATTTT. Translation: CASRGAPNQPQHF.

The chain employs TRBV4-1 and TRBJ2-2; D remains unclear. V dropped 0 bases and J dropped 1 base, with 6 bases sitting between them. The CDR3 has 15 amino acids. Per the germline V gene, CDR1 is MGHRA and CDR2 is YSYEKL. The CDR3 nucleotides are TGCGCCAGCAGCCAAGATGGGTTGAACACCGGGGAGCTGTTTTTT. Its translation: CASSQDGLNTGELFF.

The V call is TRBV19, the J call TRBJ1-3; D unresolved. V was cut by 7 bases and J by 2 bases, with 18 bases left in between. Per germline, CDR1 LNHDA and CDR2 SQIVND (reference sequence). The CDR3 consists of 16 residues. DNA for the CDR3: TGTGCCAGTACCACTAATTCTGGGTCCACTGGAAACACCATATATTTT. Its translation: CASTTNSGSTGNTIYF.

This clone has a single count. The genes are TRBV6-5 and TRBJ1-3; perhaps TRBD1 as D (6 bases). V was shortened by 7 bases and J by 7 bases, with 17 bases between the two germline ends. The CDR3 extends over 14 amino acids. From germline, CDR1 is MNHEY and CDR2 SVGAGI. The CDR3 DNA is TGTGCCAGCAAACCCCCTCGGGGGCGGAACACCATATATTTT. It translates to CASKPPRGRNTIYF.

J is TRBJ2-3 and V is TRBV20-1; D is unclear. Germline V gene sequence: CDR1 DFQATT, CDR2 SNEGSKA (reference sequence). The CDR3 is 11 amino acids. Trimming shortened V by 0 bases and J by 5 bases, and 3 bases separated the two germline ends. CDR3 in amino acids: CSARDIDTQYF. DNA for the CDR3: TGCAGTGCTAGAGATATAGATACGCAGTATTTT.